The 20 T cell receptor beta chains below come from one sample, sequenced in a study of response to subunit inactivated influenza vaccine. TCRdb analysed the RT-PCR reads with MiXCR anew, one entry per CDR3 protein. Of more than 700,000 distinct CDR3 sequences in the sample, 20% to 25% were seen once. The sample consisted of PBMCs from blood, taken 5 to 6 days after vaccination. The origin of the receptors is a man in his fifties or sixties who received an inactivated influenza vaccine.

The J gene is TRBJ2-2, the V gene TRBV12-3 or TRBV12-4; TRBD2 aligns across 9 bases. V trimming: 4 bases; J trimming: 7 bases; junction bases outside the gene matches: 10. This CDR3 is 16 amino acids long. CDR3 amino acids: CASSWGASGIGGELFF. The DNA of the CDR3 is TGTGCCAGCAGTTGGGGGGCTAGCGGGATTGGCGGGGAGCTGTTTTTT.

The rearrangement uses TRBV29-1 and TRBJ2-1; 9 bases are a match to TRBD2. In germline, CDR1 is SQVTM, CDR2 ANQGSEA. J was trimmed by 5 bases and V by 6 bases; bases with no gene match: 8. The CDR3 contains 14 residues. This chain's CDR3 is CSVARLADDNEQFF. The CDR3 DNA sequence: TGCAGCGTCGCTAGACTAGCGGACGACAATGAGCAGTTCTTC.

This clonotype was counted a few times. V gene TRBV4-2 combines with J gene TRBJ2-7; 7 bases fit TRBD2. J gave up 2 bases and V 1 base, and 5 bases lay outside the gene matches. The V gene's germline CDR1 is LGHNA and CDR2 YNFKEQ. CDR3 length: 15 residues. CDR3 sequence: CASSQALAEPYEQYF. The CDR3 nucleotides are TGTGCCAGCAGCCAAGCCCTAGCGGAGCCCTACGAGCAGTACTTC.

This clonotype was picked up a small number of times. The J gene is TRBJ2-5, the V gene TRBV14; D unresolved. The ends were cut back, 3 bases at V and 7 bases at J, with 12 bases in the middle. Per the germline V gene, CDR1 is SGHDN and CDR2 is FVKESK. This CDR3 spans 13 amino acids. DNA of the CDR3: TGTGCCAGCAGCCACTTCGAAGAAGGGACCCAGTACTTC. It encodes CASSHFEEGTQYF.

The rearrangement links TRBV4-3 to TRBJ1-6, with 8 bases matching TRBD1. The V gene's germline CDR1 is LGHNA and CDR2 YSLEER. The CDR3 consists of 18 residues. The V gene end was trimmed by 1 base and the J gene end by 7 bases; junction bases not matched to a gene: 12. CDR3 amino acids: CASSQVLGQGGSNSPLHF. Here the CDR3 DNA reads TGCGCCAGCAGCCAAGTTTTAGGACAGGGAGGCTCAAATTCACCCCTCCACTTT.

This clonotype was found many times. The chain combines TRBV12-3 or TRBV12-4 with TRBJ2-7; perhaps TRBD2 as D (5 bases). The CDR3 covers 11 residues. V dropped 6 bases and J dropped 7 bases, with 10 bases sitting between them. CDR3 bases: TGTGCCAGCAGATCCGGCGGGGAGCAGTACTTC. This codes for CASRSGGEQYF.

The table lists this clonotype with many counts. The chain employs TRBV12-3 or TRBV12-4 and TRBJ1-5; D possibly corresponds to TRBD1 (6 bases). Trimming took off 5 bases at V and 3 bases at J, with 14 bases between the two ends. The CDR3 covers 15 residues. CDR3 amino acids: CASSIRGLSNQPQHF. Here the CDR3 DNA reads TGTGCCAGCAGTATCAGGGGATTGTCCAATCAGCCCCAGCATTTT.

V and J are TRBV5-1 and TRBJ2-7; D call uncertain. Germline assignment: CDR1 SGHRS and CDR2 YFSETQ. V lost 4 bases, J lost 6 bases, and 17 bases lay in between. The CDR3 runs to 14 residues. The CDR3 nucleotides read TGCGCCAGCAGCGTCACGCGGAGCCCCTCCGAGCAGTACTTC. Its protein is CASSVTRSPSEQYF.

This chain connects TRBV7-9 to TRBJ2-5, with a weak D call TRBD2 (6 bases). The germline gives CDR1 SEHNR, CDR2 FQNEAQ (reference sequence). The CDR3 length is 16 residues. Trimming left V 3 bases short and J 4 bases short, with 18 bases between. The CDR3 region has the DNA TGTGCCAGCAGCTTCGCCTCGGGAGCGGGTACAGAGACCCAGTACTTC. Its translation is CASSFASGAGTETQYF.

The rearrangement joins TRBV7-9 to TRBJ2-3; 11 nucleotides agree with TRBD2. Germline-derived CDR1 and CDR2 are SEHNR and FQNEAQ (reference sequence). CDR3 size: 16 residues. Trimming cost V 6 bases and J 2 bases; bases outside gene matches: 7. CDR3 coding DNA: TGTGCCAGCAGACTACTAGCGGGAGTCCCCACAGATACGCAGTATTTT. Residues: CASRLLAGVPTDTQYF.

The J gene is TRBJ1-3, the V gene TRBV4-3, with 7 nucleotides matching TRBD1. The trim removed 8 bases at V and 4 bases at J, leaving 11 bases unmatched. This CDR3 has 15 amino acids. Germline V CDR1 and CDR2: LGHNA, YSLEER. The CDR3 spells CASGRTGETGNTIYF. In DNA, the CDR3 is TGCGCCAGCGGACGGACAGGCGAGACGGGAAACACCATATATTTT.

Regarding this clonotype: Mismatch with germline at one junction end may stem from a read error. The V and J genes are TRBV7-9 and TRBJ2-5; TRBD2 matches 7 bases. CDR1 and CDR2 (germline): SEHNR, FQNEAQ (reference sequence). This CDR3 spans 14 amino acids. The CDR3 nucleotides are TGTGGCAGCAGCCTAACGGGGGGTTTTGAGACCCAGTACTTC. Translation gives CGSSLTGGFETQYF.

This clonotype showed up just a few times. This sequence joins TRBV20-1 and TRBJ2-1, with a possible D match to TRBD2 (6 bases). This CDR3 is built from 11 residues. The V gene's germline CDR1 is DFQATT and CDR2 SNEGSKA (reference sequence). V was clipped by 4 bases and J by 6 bases, with 7 bases between them. The CDR3 DNA is TGCAGTGCTATGCGGGGCAATGAGCAGTTCTTC. It encodes CSAMRGNEQFF.

The chain recombines TRBV11-2 with TRBJ2-2, with 7 positions matching TRBD2. The CDR3 length is 14 residues. CDR1 is SGHAT and CDR2 is FQNNGV in the germline V gene. J lost 7 bases, V lost 1 base, and 3 bases had no gene match. The CDR3 DNA follows: TGTGCCAGCAGCTTAGGGAGCGGGGTCGGGGAGCTGTTTTTT. The encoded protein is CASSLGSGVGELFF.

This clonotype has more than one count but fewer than ten. This sequence joins TRBV3-1 and TRBJ2-5, with 9 bases identical to TRBD1. Trimming took 5 bases from V and 4 from J; bases not matched to a gene: 11. Germline values: CDR1 LGHDT, CDR2 YNNKEL (reference sequence). This CDR3 spans 16 amino acids. The CDR3 nucleotides read TGTGCCAGCAGCGTTCTTGGACAGGGGAGGGCAGAGACCCAGTACTTC. It translates to CASSVLGQGRAETQYF.

The sample holds one count of this clonotype. V and J are TRBV11-2 and TRBJ2-7, with D perhaps matching TRBD1 (6 bases). The CDR3 totals 14 residues. The germline V gene encodes CDR1 SGHAT and CDR2 FQNNGV. V lost 1 base, J lost 4 bases, and 11 bases lay in between. The CDR3 spells CASSLADSLYEQYF. CDR3 DNA sequence: TGTGCCAGCAGCTTAGCGGACAGCCTTTACGAGCAGTACTTC.

This clonotype was observed a handful of times. The chain carries TRBV28 and TRBJ1-5, with 9 bases fitting TRBD1. J was trimmed by 5 bases and V by 5 bases; bases with no gene match: 4. The CDR3 runs to 14 residues. Germline lookup yields CDR1 MDHEN and CDR2 SYDVKM. CDR3 amino acids: CASSGTGLYQPQHF. The DNA for the CDR3 is TGTGCCAGCAGTGGGACAGGGCTGTATCAGCCCCAGCATTTT.

This clonotype was recorded at least ten times. This chain joins TRBV5-1 and TRBJ2-7; 7 bases are a match to TRBD2. Looked up from germline, CDR1 is SGHRS and CDR2 is YFSETQ. CDR3 size: 13 residues. Trimming at V came to 4 bases and at J to 6 bases, leaving 7 bases not matched to a gene. This CDR3 is CASSLAGRSEQYF. Written as DNA, the CDR3 is TGCGCCAGCAGCCTAGCCGGGAGGAGCGAGCAGTACTTC.

This clonotype was observed a few times. CDR3 bases: TGTGCCAGCAGTTTCGTCGGCGGGGGGGCCGAAGATACGCAGTATTTT. It specifies CASSFVGGGAEDTQYF. The V gene is TRBV12-3 or TRBV12-4, the J gene TRBJ2-3, with 9 bases lining up with TRBD2. The J segment lost 5 bases and the V segment lost 3 bases, leaving 9 bases of the junction unmatched. The length of the CDR3 is 16 residues.

The chain carries TRBV18 and TRBJ1-1; D remains ambiguous. V lost 3 bases and J 1 base, leaving 9 bases between the germline ends. CDR3 length: 14 residues. Germline V lookup: CDR1 KGHSH, CDR2 LQKENI. In nucleotides, the CDR3 is TGTGCCAGCTCACCGTTCGGACGGAACACTGAAGCTTTCTTT. Amino acids: CASSPFGRNTEAFF.